The T cell receptor beta chain under discussion was sequenced for a study of cytomegalovirus exposure and HLA in healthy donors. Primers for the PCR totalled 60 Vbeta and 13 Jbeta. The method was immunoSEQ multiplex PCR; TCRdb's version includes in-frame clones alone and lacks a portion of them. This sample's table reports around 140,000 clones. After removal of 3 bases from V and 3 bases from J, the junction contained 10 bases not matched to a gene. Germline V gene sequence: CDR1 SGHNT, CDR2 YYREEE (reference sequence). The CDR3 is 16 residues long. The sample consisted of PBMCs. This chain joins TRBV5-4 and TRBJ1-2, with TRBD1 matching 8 bases. The clonotype comes from a woman aged 18-29 years in good health and CMV-seronegative. The CDR3 spells CASSSGKDRADYGYTF. CDR3 DNA sequence: TGTGCCAGCAGCTCAGGGAAGGACAGGGCGGACTATGGCTACACCTTC.